These T cell receptor beta chains were read from a single sample in a study of T cell responses to AZD1222 COVID-19 vaccine. TCRdb's table, derived via immunoSEQ multiplex PCR, lists solely in-frame clones and lacks some. The table has around 130,000 clones, 94% seen once. The material was peripheral blood, obtained on day 0 of AZD1222 vaccination. Source of these receptors: an adult in good health. The CDR3 runs from the conserved cysteine through the conserved F or W. Fields, in order: J gene, D gene, V gene, clone size, CDR3 DNA, CDR3 protein. A D gene is named only where the DNA matches it firmly. Clone size, where shown, is once, few, many, or a class for clones that have expanded.

J gene: TRBJ1-2; D gene: -; V gene: TRBV19; clone size: -; CDR3 DNA: TGTGCCAGTAGTATAGAATGGGGGCAGGGCCTCTATGGCTACACCTTC; CDR3 protein: CASSIEWGQGLYGYTF
J gene: TRBJ1-5; D gene: -; V gene: TRBV18; clone size: once; CDR3 DNA: TGTGCCAGCTCACCGGCTCCTACTCAGCCCCAGCATTTT; CDR3 protein: CASSPAPTQPQHF
J gene: TRBJ2-1; D gene: -; V gene: TRBV11-2; clone size: -; CDR3 DNA: TGTGCCAGCAGCTTAGACCCAGTTGGAGCTAATGAGCAGTTCTTC; CDR3 protein: CASSLDPVGANEQFF
J gene: TRBJ1-1; D gene: TRBD1; V gene: TRBV19; clone size: -; CDR3 DNA: TGTGCCAGTAGTATAGGACGACAGGGGGCGCGAACTGAAGCTTTCTTT; CDR3 protein: CASSIGRQGARTEAFF
J gene: TRBJ1-1; D gene: -; V gene: TRBV28; clone size: -; CDR3 DNA: TGTGCCAGCAGTTTATATGGACAGCACACTGAAGCTTTCTTT; CDR3 protein: CASSLYGQHTEAFF
J gene: TRBJ2-7; D gene: -; V gene: TRBV29-1; clone size: once; CDR3 DNA: TGCAGCCTAAGGGACGGAGCCTACGAGCAGTACTTC; CDR3 protein: CSLRDGAYEQYF
J gene: TRBJ2-5; D gene: -; V gene: TRBV6-5; clone size: -; CDR3 DNA: TGTGCCAGCAGGGGGGGGGCGCAGATCGGAGAGACCCAGTACTTC; CDR3 protein: CASRGGAQIGETQYF
J gene: TRBJ1-1; D gene: -; V gene: TRBV28; clone size: -; CDR3 DNA: TGTGCCAGCAGTTTTGTGGAAGAAGCTTTCTTT; CDR3 protein: CASSFVEEAFF
J gene: TRBJ2-1; D gene: TRBD1; V gene: TRBV30; clone size: -; CDR3 DNA: TGTGCCTGGTGGGGACAGGGCAGAAGTATCTCCTACAATGAGCAGTTCTTC; CDR3 protein: CAWWGQGRSISYNEQFF
J gene: TRBJ1-1; D gene: -; V gene: TRBV7-9; clone size: -; CDR3 DNA: TGTGCCAGCAGCCGCTCAGGAGCTGAAGCTTTCTTT; CDR3 protein: CASSRSGAEAFF
J gene: TRBJ1-1; D gene: -; V gene: TRBV4-1; clone size: -; CDR3 DNA: TGCGCCAGCAGCCAAGATGGTGGAGGGATGGGGAACGAAGCTTTCTTT; CDR3 protein: CASSQDGGGMGNEAFF
J gene: TRBJ1-1; D gene: -; V gene: TRBV6-6; clone size: -; CDR3 DNA: TGTGCCAGCAGTCACCTGGGGAGACAACCCGGGAGCACTGAAGCTTTCTTT; CDR3 protein: CASSHLGRQPGSTEAFF
J gene: TRBJ1-2; D gene: -; V gene: TRBV7-2; clone size: -; CDR3 DNA: TGTGCCAGCACCGAATCCTGGGGTGGTTATGGCTACACCTTC; CDR3 protein: CASTESWGGYGYTF
J gene: TRBJ1-2; D gene: TRBD1; V gene: TRBV4-2; clone size: -; CDR3 DNA: TGTGCCAGCAGCCAAGATTTGGGGGGACAGGGGGCGCCTGGCTACACCTTC; CDR3 protein: CASSQDLGGQGAPGYTF
J gene: TRBJ1-2; D gene: TRBD1; V gene: TRBV19; clone size: -; CDR3 DNA: TGTGCCAGTAGTATAGATAAAATCGACAGGGACTATTTCTATGGCTACACCTTC; CDR3 protein: CASSIDKIDRDYFYGYTF
J gene: TRBJ1-2; D gene: -; V gene: TRBV29-1; clone size: -; CDR3 DNA: TGCAGCGTCGATGGGGGGACCTATGGCTACACCTTC; CDR3 protein: CSVDGGTYGYTF
J gene: TRBJ2-2; D gene: TRBD1; V gene: TRBV2; clone size: -; CDR3 DNA: TGTGCCAGCAGATTAAGGACAGGCCTCACCGGGGAGCTGTTTTTT; CDR3 protein: CASRLRTGLTGELFF
J gene: TRBJ2-3; D gene: -; V gene: TRBV6-5; clone size: -; CDR3 DNA: TGTGCCAGCAGTTACGTCGTCAGGGCAGATACGCAGTATTTT; CDR3 protein: CASSYVVRADTQYF
J gene: TRBJ1-6; D gene: -; V gene: TRBV5-4; clone size: -; CDR3 DNA: TGTGCCAGCAGCTTGGCACAGGGACTTAATTCACCCCTCCACTTT; CDR3 protein: CASSLAQGLNSPLHF
J gene: TRBJ1-2; D gene: TRBD1; V gene: TRBV19; clone size: -; CDR3 DNA: TGTGCCAGTAGTATAGATTGGACAGGCCCTAACTATGGCTACACCTTC; CDR3 protein: CASSIDWTGPNYGYTF
J gene: TRBJ2-1; D gene: -; V gene: TRBV20-1; clone size: -; CDR3 DNA: TGCAGTGCTAGTTATCATGAGCAGTTCTTC; CDR3 protein: CSASYHEQFF
J gene: TRBJ2-7; D gene: TRBD2; V gene: TRBV5-1; clone size: -; CDR3 DNA: TGCGCCAGCAGCCCTCAGGGGGTAGCGGGAGGGCCCTACGAGCAGTACTTC; CDR3 protein: CASSPQGVAGGPYEQYF
J gene: TRBJ2-1; D gene: TRBD2; V gene: TRBV25-1; clone size: -; CDR3 DNA: TGTGCCAGCAAGGCTAGCGGGGTCTACAATGAGCAGTTCTTC; CDR3 protein: CASKASGVYNEQFF
J gene: TRBJ2-1; D gene: -; V gene: TRBV3-1/TRBV3-2; clone size: few; CDR3 DNA: TGTGCCAGCAGCCAAACCCCGTTCAACTACAATGAGCAGTTCTTC; CDR3 protein: CASSQTPFNYNEQFF
J gene: TRBJ1-6; D gene: TRBD1; V gene: TRBV27; clone size: -; CDR3 DNA: TGTGCCAGCAGTTCACCCGACAGGGGAAGTTCACCCCTCCACTTT; CDR3 protein: CASSSPDRGSSPLHF